This TCR beta chain was recorded in a study of spatial heterogeneity in lung cancer. TCR cDNA molecules each carried a unique molecular identifier. A single record per CDR3 protein comes from TCRdb applying MiXCR to the 5' RACE reads. The sample yields fewer than 1,000 distinct CDR3 sequences, 30% to 40% seen once. CDR1 is MNHNS and CDR2 is SASEGT in the germline V gene. The V and J ends lost 5 bases and 10 bases, in that order; junction bases with no gene match: 12. The CDR3 extends over 14 amino acids. By frequency in the sample, this clonotype is large. The target antigen is unknown. Study results and caveats: Tumor mutation count correlated with how many alpha and beta TCRs expanded intratumorally. Nonsynonymous mutations, ubiquitous and regional, were tracked respectively by counts of ubiquitous and regional expanded TCRs.

Documented time point: sample taken at primary tumor resection. Whole RNA, which was extracted from tumor, nontumor lung tissue or frozen PBMC, was sequenced without any cell sorting. This TCR was sampled from a male donor with early-stage non-small cell lung cancer. V usage is TRBV6-1 and J usage is TRBJ1-1; 8 bases fit TRBD1. This sample comprised lung tumor tissue, obtained at surgery. The CDR3 nucleotides are TGTGCCAGCAGTCGGACAGGGATTACGTCTGGAGCTTTCTTT. Amino acids: CASSRTGITSGAFF.